These 23 T cell receptor beta chains originate from one sample sequenced in a study of blood T cell repertoires in COVID-19. This table comes from immunoSEQ multiplex PCR, and its TCRdb copy is limited to in-frame clones, with some not included. The repertoire includes around 200,000 clones, approximately 80% of them detected once, and around an eighth sits in the top ten. Sequenced input: peripheral blood. These receptors were taken from a man aged 45-65 years who had recovered from COVID-19.

This sequence joins TRBV19 and TRBJ2-3; 11 bases match TRBD2. Germline-derived CDR1 and CDR2 are LNHDA and SQIVND (reference sequence). Trimming at V came to 3 bases and at J to 4 bases, leaving 3 bases not matched to a gene. The CDR3 is 15 amino acids. The CDR3 spells CASSITSGRADTQYF. The CDR3 DNA follows: TGTGCCAGTAGTATTACTAGCGGGAGAGCAGATACGCAGTATTTT. Filled out from reference TRBV19 and TRBJ2-3, the complete variable domain reads DGGITQSPKYLFRKEGQNVTLSCEQNLNHDAMYWYRQDPGQGLRLIYYSQIVNDFQKGDIAEGYSVSREKKESFPLTVTSAQKNPTAFYLCASSITSGRADTQYFGPGTRLTVL.

V gene TRBV9 combines with J gene TRBJ2-7; tentatively, D is TRBD2 (7 bases). The CDR3 has 15 residues. Germline CDR1 is SGDLS and CDR2 is YYNGEE. The germline V and J ends were trimmed by 1 base and 5 bases, with 16 bases remaining between them. The CDR3 is CASSVWERGTNEQYF. CDR3 nucleotide sequence: TGTGCCAGCAGCGTATGGGAAAGGGGGACTAACGAGCAGTACTTC. The complete variable domain, with remaining parts taken from reference TRBV9 and TRBJ2-7, reads DSGVTQTPKHLITATGQRVTLRCSPRSGDLSVYWYQQSLDQGLQFLIQYYNGEERAKGNILERFSAQQFPDLHSELNLSSLELGDSALYFCASSVWERGTNEQYFGPGTRLTVT.

The rearrangement uses TRBV24-1 and TRBJ1-1, with 8 bases aligning to TRBD1. There are 14 residues in the CDR3. Per germline, CDR1 KGHDR and CDR2 SFDVKD. J gave up 10 bases and V 3 bases, and 9 bases lay outside the gene matches. CDR3 in amino acids: CATSDRTGFFGAFF. CDR3 coding DNA: TGTGCCACCAGTGATCGGACAGGGTTTTTTGGAGCTTTCTTT.

In its sample, this clone was seen a few times. This chain joins TRBV6-5 and TRBJ1-2, with 12 bases lining up with TRBD1. This CDR3 comprises 15 residues. Germline CDR1 reads MNHEY; CDR2 reads SVGAGI. Losses at the gene ends were 5 bases for V and 7 bases for J; bases not matched to a gene: 8. The CDR3, as DNA: TGTGCCAGCAGTCCTGGGACAGGGGGCGTGGGTGGCTACACCTTC. Protein sequence: CASSPGTGGVGGYTF.

The CDR3, as DNA: TGTGCCATCAGTGAGTCAGGGCAGGGAGGGAAAAACATTCAGTACTTC. This gives the protein CAISESGQGGKNIQYF. The gene calls are TRBV10-3 and TRBJ2-4; 7 bases agree with TRBD2. CDR1 is ENHRY and CDR2 is SYGVKD in the germline V gene. This CDR3 spans 16 amino acids. Unmatched junction bases numbered 6, after V lost 0 bases and J lost 4 bases.

The V call is TRBV10-2, the J call TRBJ2-3; perhaps TRBD2 as D (7 bases). Trimming cost V 0 bases and J 0 bases, with 10 bases left between them. Germline CDR1 is WSHSY and CDR2 is SAAADI. This CDR3 is 16 amino acids long. CDR3 residues: CASSESGGASTDTQYF. The CDR3 nucleotides read TGCGCCAGCAGTGAGTCGGGGGGGGCTAGCACAGATACGCAGTATTTT.

This clone was picked up one time. The rearrangement joins TRBV28 to TRBJ2-5; tentatively, D is TRBD1 (6 bases). The germline V and J ends were trimmed by 1 base and 0 bases, with 9 bases remaining between them. Germline CDR1 is MDHEN and CDR2 is SYDVKM. The CDR3 consists of 15 residues. CDR3 sequence reads: CASSLYGQNQETQYF. The CDR3 region has the DNA TGTGCCAGCAGTTTATACGGACAGAACCAAGAGACCCAGTACTTC.

CDR3 bases: TGTGCCAGCAGTTTTGAGGTTTTTCTATATGGCTACACCTTC. It translates to CASSFEVFLYGYTF. The rearrangement uses TRBV28 and TRBJ1-2; D unresolved. Deletions cut 3 bases from V and 5 bases from J, with 13 bases between. Germline V gives CDR1 MDHEN, CDR2 SYDVKM. The CDR3 spans 14 residues.

The chain carries TRBV18 and TRBJ2-2, with 7 bases fitting TRBD2. Trimming at V came to 8 bases and at J to 5 bases, leaving 11 bases not matched to a gene. The CDR3 length is 15 residues. Germline CDR1 reads KGHSH; CDR2 reads LQKENI. CDR3 protein: CASTKSTSSTGELFF. The DNA of the CDR3 is TGTGCCAGCACAAAGTCGACTAGCTCGACCGGGGAGCTGTTTTTT.

CDR3 protein: CASSLSAGSTYEQYF. In DNA, the CDR3 is TGTGCCAGCAGCTTATCTGCGGGGTCCACCTACGAGCAGTACTTC. The chain couples TRBV7-6 to TRBJ2-7; tentative D call: TRBD2 (6 bases). Germline loops: CDR1 SGHVS, CDR2 FNYEAQ. The CDR3 is made up of 15 amino acids. Trimming cost V 2 bases and J 2 bases, with 13 bases left between them.

The rearrangement uses TRBV20-1 and TRBJ2-1, with TRBD2 matching 12 bases. This CDR3 has 12 amino acids. Trimming at V came to 3 bases and at J to 13 bases, leaving 4 bases not matched to a gene. Germline-derived CDR1 and CDR2 are DFQATT and SNEGSKA (reference sequence). The CDR3 coding sequence is TGCAGTGCTAGTCCTAGCGGGAGGGCCCAGTTCTTC. This translates into CSASPSGRAQFF.

This clone occurred once. The V call is TRBV2, the J call TRBJ2-1; D possibly corresponds to TRBD2 (5 bases). This CDR3 is 15 amino acids long. Germline V gene sequence: CDR1 SNHLY, CDR2 FYNNEI. Trimming stripped 1 base from V and 8 bases from J, with 15 bases between. The CDR3: CASSEGSAREYEQFF. The CDR3, as DNA: TGTGCCAGCAGTGAAGGTAGCGCGAGGGAGTATGAGCAGTTCTTC.

The V gene is TRBV28, the J gene TRBJ2-7; tentatively, D is TRBD2 (5 bases). Trimming pared 2 bases from V and 3 bases from J, leaving 17 bases between. The CDR3 extends over 16 amino acids. Germline loops: CDR1 MDHEN, CDR2 SYDVKM. CDR3 residues: CASSLRLTNKNYEQYF. The CDR3 bases are TGTGCCAGCAGTTTACGGTTGACTAACAAGAACTACGAGCAGTACTTC.

J is TRBJ2-7 and V is TRBV28, with 7 bases lining up with TRBD2. CDR1 is MDHEN, CDR2 SYDVKM, per germline. The CDR3 contains 16 residues. V dropped 6 bases and J dropped 0; count of bases not matched to a gene: 11. The CDR3 here is CASSYTGTKFSYEQYF. CDR3 nucleotides: TGTGCCAGCAGCTACACCGGGACTAAGTTCTCCTACGAGCAGTACTTC.

The V gene is TRBV7-2, the J gene TRBJ2-1; D not certain. The V gene lost 3 bases and the J gene lost 6 bases, with 12 bases spanning the gap. The CDR3 spans 14 residues. The germline CDR1 and CDR2 sequences are SGHTA and FQGNSA. DNA of the CDR3: TGTGCCAGCAGCTTTATATCGGTCATCAATGAGCAGTTCTTC. Translated: CASSFISVINEQFF.

A few counts support this clone. The chain carries TRBV19 and TRBJ1-1; possible D gene TRBD1, 6 bases. The CDR3 consists of 13 residues. In germline, CDR1 is LNHDA, CDR2 SQIVND (reference sequence). V gave up 6 bases and J gave up 1 base, with 9 bases separating them. The CDR3 bases are TGTGCCAGTAGCTCACAGGGGAACACTGAAGCTTTCTTT. As protein: CASSSQGNTEAFF.

The chain carries TRBV9 and TRBJ2-7; D unclear. From germline, CDR1 is SGDLS and CDR2 YYNGEE. The CDR3 is made up of 14 amino acids. V lost 0 bases to trimming and J lost 2 bases, with 9 bases between them. CDR3 loop: CASSVATVPYEQYF. The CDR3 DNA reads TGTGCCAGCAGCGTAGCTACGGTACCCTACGAGCAGTACTTC.

The table lists this clone with many counts. This chain uses TRBV4-1 with TRBJ2-5; 7 bases are shared with TRBD1. The J segment lost 1 base and the V segment lost 4 bases, leaving 6 bases of the junction unmatched. CDR3 length: 15 amino acids. The germline CDR1 and CDR2 sequences are MGHRA and YSYEKL. The CDR3 bases are TGCGCCAGCAGCCGCCTACAGGGGACCCAAGAGACCCAGTACTTC. Protein sequence: CASSRLQGTQETQYF.

The gene calls are TRBV27 and TRBJ2-5; 7 bases are shared with TRBD1. Per the germline V gene, CDR1 is MNHEY and CDR2 is SMNVEV (reference sequence). CDR3 length: 15 residues. The junction had 15 bases not matched to a gene; V was cut back by 8 bases and J by 6 bases. The DNA for the CDR3 is TGTGCCAGCGAACACCGGGACGGGACAGATCAGACCCAGTACTTC. Its translation: CASEHRDGTDQTQYF.

The DNA for the CDR3 is TGTGCCTGGAGTCGAGGGAGCAATCAGCCCCAGCATTTT. It yields the protein CAWSRGSNQPQHF. The chain employs TRBV30 and TRBJ1-5; D unresolved. Germline lookup yields CDR1 GTSNPN and CDR2 SVGIG (reference sequence). Trimming shortened V by 2 bases and J by 1 base, and 6 bases separated the two germline ends. This CDR3 has 13 residues.

The gene calls are TRBV20-1 and TRBJ2-7; D remains ambiguous. Germline-derived CDR1 and CDR2 are DFQATT and SNEGSKA (reference sequence). With 8 bases removed from V and 7 bases from J, the gap between germline ends came to 15 bases. The CDR3 consists of 11 residues. CDR3 region: CSTADPIEQYF. The DNA of the CDR3 is TGCAGTACAGCAGACCCCATTGAGCAGTACTTC.

The chain employs TRBV30 and TRBJ1-4; 7 bases are shared with TRBD1. The CDR3 consists of 13 residues. Germline trimming cut 0 bases from V and 6 bases from J; bases unmatched to any gene: 1. Germline V gene lookup returns CDR1 GTSNPN and CDR2 SVGIG (reference sequence). CDR3 coding DNA: TGTGCCTGGAGTGTAGGGGGCTATGAAAAACTGTTTTTT. Residues: CAWSVGGYEKLFF.

The gene calls are TRBV7-9 and TRBJ1-1; D is perhaps TRBD1 (6 bases). From germline, CDR1 is SEHNR and CDR2 FQNEAQ (reference sequence). This CDR3 spans 14 amino acids. Trimming pared 7 bases from V and 8 bases from J, leaving 20 bases between. The CDR3 coding sequence is TGTGCCAGCACCTACGACCAGGCAGGACAGGAAGCTTTCTTT. Protein sequence: CASTYDQAGQEAFF.